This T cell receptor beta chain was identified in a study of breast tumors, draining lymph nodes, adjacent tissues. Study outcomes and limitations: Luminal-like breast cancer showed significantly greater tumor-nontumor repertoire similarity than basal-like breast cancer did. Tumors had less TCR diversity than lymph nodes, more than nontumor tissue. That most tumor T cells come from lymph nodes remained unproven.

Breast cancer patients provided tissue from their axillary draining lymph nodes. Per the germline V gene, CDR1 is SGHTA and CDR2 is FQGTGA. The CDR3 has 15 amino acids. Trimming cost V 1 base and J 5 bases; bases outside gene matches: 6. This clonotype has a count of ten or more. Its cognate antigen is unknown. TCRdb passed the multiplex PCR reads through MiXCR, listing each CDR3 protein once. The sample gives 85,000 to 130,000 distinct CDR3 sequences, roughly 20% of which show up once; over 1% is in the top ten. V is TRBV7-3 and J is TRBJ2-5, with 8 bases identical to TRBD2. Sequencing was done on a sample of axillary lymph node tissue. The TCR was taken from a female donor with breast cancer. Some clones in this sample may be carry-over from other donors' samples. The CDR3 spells CASSLNGGGYETQYF. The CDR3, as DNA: TGTGCCAGCAGCTTAAACGGGGGGGGTTACGAGACCCAGTACTTC.